These 28 T cell receptor beta chains were all obtained from the same sample, sequenced in a study of technical replicates of blood from several donors. Assay used: immunoSEQ multiplex PCR; TCRdb lists only in-frame clones, some missing. The repertoire has about 50,000 clones, roughly 95% of them found once; the top ten carry about 0.41%. The specimen was T cells isolated from PBMCs. The receptors here all came from a human donor in good health.

V usage is TRBV27 and J usage is TRBJ1-3, with TRBD1 matching 10 bases. Trimming took 5 bases from V and 1 from J; bases not matched to a gene: 5. Germline V gene lookup returns CDR1 MNHEY and CDR2 SMNVEV (reference sequence). The CDR3 is 16 amino acids. CDR3 amino acids: CASSGKDRGSGNTIYF. The CDR3 DNA sequence: TGTGCCAGCAGTGGAAAGGACAGGGGGTCTGGAAACACCATATATTTT.

This chain joins TRBV4-3 and TRBJ2-1, with D maybe TRBD2 (6 bases). The V and J ends lost 8 bases and 7 bases respectively, with 15 bases between them. The germline CDR1 and CDR2 sequences are LGHNA and YSLEER. This CDR3 contains 13 residues. CDR3 sequence: CASPWRDVNEQFF. CDR3 nucleotide sequence: TGCGCCAGCCCCTGGCGGGATGTAAATGAGCAGTTCTTC.

The chain uses TRBV6-1 and TRBJ1-3, with TRBD1 matching 9 bases. Germline V gene data show CDR1 as MNHNS and CDR2 as SASEGT. The junction had 9 bases not matched to a gene; V was cut back by 8 bases and J by 7 bases. CDR3 size: 14 residues. CDR3 sequence: CASFPGQGFNTIYF. As DNA, the CDR3 is TGTGCCAGCTTTCCGGGACAGGGCTTCAACACCATATATTTT.

This chain joins TRBV11-3 and TRBJ2-5, with D perhaps matching TRBD2 (6 bases). Trimming removed 2 bases at V and 5 bases at J, with 24 bases between. Germline V CDR1 and CDR2: SGHNT, YENEEA. This CDR3 spans 18 amino acids. The CDR3 DNA follows: TGTGCCAGCAGCTTACGTCCCCTAGCGAATACTATCATGGAGACCCAGTACTTC. It is translated as CASSLRPLANTIMETQYF.

The CDR3 sequence is CASSGSFTGTVNQPQHF. The CDR3 DNA reads TGTGCCAGCAGCGGGAGTTTCACCGGGACAGTTAATCAGCCCCAGCATTTT. The rearrangement links TRBV4-2 to TRBJ1-5; TRBD1 agrees at 7 bases. The CDR3 totals 17 residues. CDR1 is LGHNA, CDR2 YNFKEQ, per germline. Losses at the gene ends were 5 bases for V and 4 bases for J; bases not matched to a gene: 14.

This clone was seen once. The V gene is TRBV29-1, the J gene TRBJ2-1; a possible D gene is TRBD2 (7 bases). CDR1 and CDR2 from the germline V gene are SQVTM and ANQGSEA. Trimming took off 7 bases at V and 0 bases at J, with 13 bases between the two ends. CDR3 size: 14 residues. CDR3 coding DNA: TGCAGCGCCCCAGGGGAGGGCTCCTACAATGAGCAGTTCTTC. Its protein product is CSAPGEGSYNEQFF.

J is TRBJ2-4 and V is TRBV18; the D is unclear. Looked up from germline, CDR1 is KGHSH and CDR2 is LQKENI. The CDR3 totals 16 residues. V was trimmed by 2 bases and J by 0 bases, leaving 11 bases between them. The CDR3 region is CASSPSFPVAKNIQYF. CDR3 DNA: TGTGCCAGCTCACCAAGTTTCCCGGTAGCCAAAAACATTCAGTACTTC. The whole variable domain, filled in from reference TRBV18 and TRBJ2-4, reads NAGVMQNPRHLVRRRGQEARLRCSPMKGHSHVYWYRQLPEEGLKFMVYLQKENIIDESGMPKERFSAEFPKEGPSILRIQQVVRGDSAAYFCASSPSFPVAKNIQYFGAGTRLSVL.

This rearrangement joins TRBV11-1 to TRBJ2-7; D unclear. V lost 7 bases and J lost 0, with 13 bases in between. The germline V gene has CDR1 SGHAT and CDR2 FQDESV (reference sequence). The CDR3 consists of 14 residues. The CDR3 region has the DNA TGTGCCAGCACCTGGAGCAGAAGCTCCTACGAGCAGTACTTC. Its translation is CASTWSRSSYEQYF.

The CDR3 nucleotides are TGTGCCAGCAGAGGGGGTGAGAACACCGGGGAGCTGTTTTTT. Residues: CASRGGENTGELFF. The chain carries TRBV6-6 and TRBJ2-2, with D perhaps matching TRBD1 (6 bases). The CDR3 sequence is 14 residues long. V gave up 6 bases and J gave up 1 base, with 9 bases separating them. CDR1 and CDR2 from the germline V gene are MNHNY and SVGAGI (reference sequence).

This clone appeared once. V is TRBV6-6 and J is TRBJ2-2; D not certain. V lost 0 bases, J lost 9 bases, and 8 bases lay in between. Germline V CDR1 and CDR2: MNHNY, SVGAGI (reference sequence). The length of the CDR3 is 13 residues. CDR3 in DNA: TGTGCCAGCAGTTACTCGAATCTATGGGAGCTGTTTTTT. Encoded protein: CASSYSNLWELFF.

J is TRBJ1-4 and V is TRBV5-4; TRBD1 matches 9 bases. V shed 3 bases and J 5 bases; nucleotides not matched to a gene: 2. The germline CDR1 and CDR2 sequences are SGHNT and YYREEE (reference sequence). The CDR3 extends over 14 amino acids. Here the CDR3 reads CASSSGQGNEKLFF. The CDR3 region has the DNA TGTGCCAGCAGCTCCGGACAGGGGAATGAAAAACTGTTTTTT.

V gene TRBV27 combines with J gene TRBJ1-4, with D unclear. V lost 6 bases, J lost 10 bases, and 9 bases lay in between. The CDR3 consists of 11 residues. The germline V gene has CDR1 MNHEY and CDR2 SMNVEV (reference sequence). CDR3 coding DNA: TGTGCCAGCAGCGAGTCGGGAAAACTGTTTTTT. Translated: CASSESGKLFF.

This chain connects TRBV30 to TRBJ1-2; D is unclear. From germline, CDR1 is GTSNPN and CDR2 SVGIG (reference sequence). The CDR3 extends over 12 amino acids. Trimming took 0 bases from V and 8 from J, leaving 10 bases between them. CDR3 in amino acids: CAWSVWREGYTF. DNA of the CDR3: TGTGCCTGGAGTGTCTGGAGGGAGGGCTACACCTTC.

V usage is TRBV6-1 and J usage is TRBJ1-2; TRBD1 is a possible D gene (6 bases). CDR3 length: 15 amino acids. Per the germline V gene, CDR1 is MNHNS and CDR2 is SASEGT. The V end lost 3 bases, the J end lost 3 bases, and 14 bases lay between the germline ends. This CDR3 is CASSEAIQGYYGYTF. CDR3 in DNA: TGTGCCAGCAGTGAGGCTATTCAGGGGTACTATGGCTACACCTTC.

V gene TRBV27 combines with J gene TRBJ1-1; D call uncertain. CDR1 and CDR2 from the germline V gene are MNHEY and SMNVEV (reference sequence). V lost 5 bases to trimming and J lost 2 bases, with 9 bases between them. This CDR3 spans 13 amino acids. The CDR3 sequence is CASSNIINTEAFF. The CDR3 region has the DNA TGTGCCAGCAGTAATATAATAAACACTGAAGCTTTCTTT.

V gene TRBV19 combines with J gene TRBJ1-5; D is undetermined. The germline V gene encodes CDR1 LNHDA and CDR2 SQIVND (reference sequence). The CDR3 extends over 14 amino acids. The ends were cut back, 5 bases at V and 1 base at J, with 9 bases in the middle. CDR3 in amino acids: CASSYGQSNQPQHF. The CDR3, as DNA: TGTGCCAGTAGTTATGGGCAAAGCAATCAGCCCCAGCATTTT.

This chain connects TRBV11-3 to TRBJ2-5, with TRBD2 as a possible D gene (6 bases). Germline CDR1 is SGHNT and CDR2 is YENEEA. Deletions cut 8 bases from V and 5 bases from J, with 12 bases between. There are 12 residues in the CDR3. CDR3 sequence reads: CASGEVRETQYF. DNA for the CDR3: TGTGCCAGCGGGGAGGTACGGGAGACCCAGTACTTC. Using reference TRBV11-3 and TRBJ2-5 for the parts outside the CDR3, the full variable domain is EAGVVQSPRYKIIEKKQPVAFWCNPISGHNTLYWYLQNLGQGPELLIRYENEEAVDDSQLPKDRFSAERLKGVDSTLKIQPAELGDSAVYLCASGEVRETQYFGPGTRLLVL.

The rearrangement joins TRBV11-2 to TRBJ1-1, with D unclear. Trimming cost V 5 bases and J 7 bases, with 8 bases left between them. The CDR3 loop spans 11 amino acids. Germline values: CDR1 SGHAT, CDR2 FQNNGV. For the CDR3, the DNA is TGTGCCAGCAGCCGAGAGTATGAAGCTTTCTTT. Translating gives CASSREYEAFF.

V and J are TRBV5-6 and TRBJ2-7, with TRBD1 identical over 9 bases. Germline loops: CDR1 SGHDT, CDR2 YYEEEE. J was trimmed by 5 bases and V by 4 bases; bases with no gene match: 7. The CDR3 has 14 amino acids. CDR3 sequence reads: CASSRGQGSHEQYF. The CDR3 DNA sequence: TGTGCCAGCAGCCGAGGACAGGGGTCCCACGAGCAGTACTTC.

The V and J genes are TRBV29-1 and TRBJ2-1; the D gene is possibly TRBD2 (6 bases). Per germline, CDR1 SQVTM and CDR2 ANQGSEA. The CDR3 has 12 amino acids. V was clipped by 5 bases and J by 5 bases, with 10 bases between them. The CDR3 is CSVLEGHNEQFF. For the CDR3, the DNA is TGCAGCGTTTTGGAGGGACACAATGAGCAGTTCTTC.

The rearrangement uses TRBV28 and TRBJ2-3; no definite D call. Per germline, CDR1 MDHEN and CDR2 SYDVKM. The CDR3 sequence is 11 residues long. Trimming stripped 7 bases from V and 5 bases from J, with 7 bases between. The CDR3 nucleotides read TGTGCCAGCACGGGTCTAGATACGCAGTATTTT. Translated: CASTGLDTQYF.

The chain links TRBV30 to TRBJ2-1; D may be TRBD1 (5 bases). The CDR3 loop spans 16 amino acids. V gave up 1 base and J gave up 5 bases, with 18 bases separating them. CDR1 and CDR2 from the germline V gene are GTSNPN and SVGIG (reference sequence). The CDR3 DNA reads TGTGCCTGGAGTGCTTGGCGAGTCAAGGGGAACAATGAGCAGTTCTTC. Encoded protein: CAWSAWRVKGNNEQFF.

V and J are TRBV7-3 and TRBJ2-3, with a possible D match to TRBD2 (7 bases). CDR1 SGHTA and CDR2 FQGTGA come from the germline V gene. Trimming removed 5 bases from V and 0 bases from J, with 15 bases in between. The length of the CDR3 is 16 residues. DNA for the CDR3: TGTGCCAGCAGCCTCCTTAGGGGGGGCAGCACAGATACGCAGTATTTT. Translation gives CASSLLRGGSTDTQYF.

The CDR3 loop reads CASSFAGIEAFF. The CDR3 DNA reads as TGTGCCAGCAGTTTTGCAGGGATTGAAGCTTTCTTT. This rearrangement joins TRBV28 to TRBJ1-1, with D possibly matching TRBD1 (5 bases). The germline gives CDR1 MDHEN, CDR2 SYDVKM. With 3 bases removed from V and 7 bases from J, the gap between germline ends came to 9 bases. This CDR3 has 12 residues.

Only one count was recorded for this clone. The chain is built from TRBV4-2 and TRBJ1-2; the D gene is possibly TRBD1 (6 bases). Trimming stripped 1 base from V and 8 bases from J, with 14 bases between. This CDR3 contains 14 residues. CDR1 and CDR2 (germline): LGHNA, YNFKEQ. The CDR3 loop reads CASSQGSGEKGYTF. The CDR3 region has the DNA TGTGCCAGCAGCCAAGGGTCAGGGGAGAAGGGCTACACCTTC.

The chain carries TRBV4-1 and TRBJ2-7, with D possibly matching TRBD1 (5 bases). The CDR3 extends over 15 amino acids. The germline V gene has CDR1 MGHRA and CDR2 YSYEKL. V was trimmed by 4 bases and J by 0 bases, leaving 13 bases between them. The CDR3 region is CASSLEGQGSYEQYF. The CDR3 nucleotides are TGCGCCAGCAGCCTGGAAGGCCAGGGCTCCTACGAGCAGTACTTC.

This chain uses TRBV5-8 with TRBJ2-5, with 11 bases matching TRBD2. The CDR3 covers 15 residues. V was pared by 3 bases and J by 4 bases, with 5 bases of the junction left unmatched. Germline V gene data show CDR1 as SGHTS and CDR2 as YDEGEE. CDR3 sequence (DNA): TGTGCCAGCAGCTCAACCGGGACTAGCGGAGAGACCCAGTACTTC. This sequence encodes CASSSTGTSGETQYF.

The chain is built from TRBV4-3 and TRBJ1-1, with D maybe TRBD1 (5 bases). The V end lost 4 bases, the J end lost 0 bases, and 6 bases lay between the germline ends. CDR1 is LGHNA, CDR2 YSLEER, per germline. CDR3 size: 13 residues. CDR3 amino acids: CASSPGVNTEAFF. Written as DNA, the CDR3 is TGCGCCAGCAGCCCGGGGGTGAACACTGAAGCTTTCTTT.